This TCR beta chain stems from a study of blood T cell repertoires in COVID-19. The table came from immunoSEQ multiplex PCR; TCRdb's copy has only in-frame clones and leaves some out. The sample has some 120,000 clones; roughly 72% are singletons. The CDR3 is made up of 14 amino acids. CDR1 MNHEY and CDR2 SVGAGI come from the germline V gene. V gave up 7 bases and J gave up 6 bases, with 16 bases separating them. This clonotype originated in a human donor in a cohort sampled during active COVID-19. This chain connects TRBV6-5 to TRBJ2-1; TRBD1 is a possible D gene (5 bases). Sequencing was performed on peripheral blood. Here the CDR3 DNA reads TGTGCCAGCATGATTAGCAGGGCTCGCAATGAGCAGTTCTTC. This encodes CASMISRARNEQFF.